This T cell receptor (beta chain) was retrieved from a study of beta chain features in type 1 diabetes. Study observations and caveats: PCR could preferentially amplify shorter templates, alike in patients and controls. Type 1 diabetes patients showed fewer insertions and more deletions at VDJ junctions.

This clone was seen more than once but under ten times. Its antigen is not known. The CDR3 loop spans 16 amino acids. The germline gives CDR1 PRHDT, CDR2 FYEKMQ (reference sequence). The V gene end was trimmed by 3 bases and the J gene end by 1 base; junction bases not matched to a gene: 9. Isolation of CD4+ naive, central memory, regulatory and stem cell-like memory cells was achieved by sorting via CD45RO/CCR7/CD25/CD127/CD95/CD27. Every bit of the isolated RNA underwent reverse transcription, so sequencing read expressed TCRB transcripts. Produced via immunoSEQ multiplex PCR; TCRdb's table is partial and in-frame only. The sample has about 290,000 clones; 8% are singletons.

The sequenced sample consisted of central memory CD4+ T cells from blood. The chain recombines TRBV13 with TRBJ2-7; the match to TRBD1 covers 7 bases. This receptor was identified in a woman aged 18-30 years in good health. The DNA of the CDR3 is TGTGCCAGCAGCTTGATCTACAGGGGAACTTCCTACGAGCAGTACTTC. This codes for CASSLIYRGTSYEQYF.